This T cell receptor (beta chain) was documented in a study of T cells after yellow fever vaccination. The germline CDR1 and CDR2 sequences are LNHDA and SQIVND (reference sequence). This CDR3 region has 16 residues. The junction had 8 bases not matched to a gene; V was cut back by 5 bases and J by 2 bases. TCRdb analysed the 5' RACE reads with MiXCR anew, one entry per CDR3 protein. In the table there are some 350,000 distinct CDR3 sequences, over 5% of which are singletons. The chain has TRBV19 and TRBJ2-3, with 9 bases that match TRBD2. The sample in question was PBMCs, obtained 5 days after the yellow fever booster vaccination. This clonotype originated in a young man who received the YFV17D yellow fever vaccine. CDR3 sequence (DNA): TGTGCCAGTAGTCCCTACGTAGCGGGGGCCACAGATACGCAGTATTTT. It encodes CASSPYVAGATDTQYF.